The source of this TCR beta chain is a study of OX40 agonist ivuxolimab in advanced cancers. The germline V gene encodes CDR1 DFQATT and CDR2 SNEGSKA (reference sequence). The CDR3 sequence is 11 residues long. The V and J ends lost 4 bases and 8 bases respectively, with 8 bases between them. Method: immunoSEQ multiplex PCR; TCRdb's copy keeps in-frame clones and lacks some. Among about 66,000 clones listed, roughly 80% were seen once. This clone was observed once. The input for sequencing was CD4+ or CD8+ T cells sorted from blood, taken in a trial of the OX40 agonist ivuxolimab. The V call is TRBV20-1, the J call TRBJ2-2; no clear D. The sequence derives from an adult with an advanced solid tumor such as melanoma, head and neck, liver or kidney cancer. CDR3 bases: TGCAGTGCTACACGGGTAGGGGAGCTGTTTTTT. It codes for CSATRVGELFF.